The sequence of this T cell receptor (beta chain) was determined in a study of blood T cell repertoires in COVID-19. Only in-frame clones appear in the TCRdb table, and some are missing; sequencing was by immunoSEQ multiplex PCR. The table has nearly 110,000 clones, about 84% seen once. The receptor's source is a woman aged 55-69 years with acute or convalescent COVID-19. Sequencing input: peripheral blood.

This CDR3 is CASRRSDRNYGYTF. The DNA of the CDR3 is TGTGCCAGCAGGCGTTCGGACAGGAACTATGGCTACACCTTC. The chain links TRBV6-5 to TRBJ1-2; 7 positions agree with TRBD1. CDR1 and CDR2 from the germline V gene are MNHEY and SVGAGI. V lost 6 bases and J lost 2; bases outside the gene matches: 6. The CDR3 totals 14 residues.